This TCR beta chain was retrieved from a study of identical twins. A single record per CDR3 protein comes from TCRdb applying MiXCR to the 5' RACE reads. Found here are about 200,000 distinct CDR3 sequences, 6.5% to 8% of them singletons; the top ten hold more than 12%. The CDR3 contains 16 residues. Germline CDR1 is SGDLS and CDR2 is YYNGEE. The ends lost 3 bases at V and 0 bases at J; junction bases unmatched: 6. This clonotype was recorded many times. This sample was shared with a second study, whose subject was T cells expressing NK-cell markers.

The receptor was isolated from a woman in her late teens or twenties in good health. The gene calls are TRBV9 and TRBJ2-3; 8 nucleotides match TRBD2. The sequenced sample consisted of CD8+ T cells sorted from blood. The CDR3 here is CASSGAGDQSTDTQYF. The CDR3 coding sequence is TGTGCCAGCAGCGGAGCGGGGGACCAAAGCACAGATACGCAGTATTTT.